This is a list of T cell receptor beta chains from one sample in a study of blood T cell repertoires in COVID-19. The method was immunoSEQ multiplex PCR; TCRdb's version includes in-frame clones alone and lacks a portion of them. The sample shows some 350,000 clones, approximately 86% of them seen only once. The specimen sequenced was peripheral blood. The receptors come from a human donor in a cohort sampled during active COVID-19. Each CDR3 is given with its conserved first and last residue. D genes are given only for firm matches. Only some rows state a clone size, as once, few, many or a class for expanded clones.

v_call	j_call	cdr3_length	d_call	clone_size	cdr3_aa	cdr3_nt
TRBV30	TRBJ1-6	18	TRBD1	NA	CAWSRLSGTGRYNSPLHF	TGTGCCTGGAGCCGATTATCCGGGACAGGGAGGTATAATTCACCCCTCCACTTT
TRBV12-3/TRBV12-4	TRBJ2-7	12	NA	NA	CASSFEGGEQYF	TGTGCCAGCAGTTTTGAGGGCGGCGAGCAGTACTTC
TRBV6-1	TRBJ2-4	16	NA	once	CASSEERLLAKNIQYF	TGTGCCAGCAGTGAGGAGCGGTTGCTAGCCAAAAACATTCAGTACTTC
TRBV2	TRBJ1-3	14	NA	NA	CASSEDRARGTIYF	TGTGCCAGCAGTGAAGACAGGGCGAGGGGCACCATATATTTT
TRBV5-8	TRBJ2-3	13	NA	NA	CASSPLNPDTQYF	TGTGCCAGCAGCCCACTAAACCCAGATACGCAGTATTTT
TRBV11-2	TRBJ2-3	14	TRBD1	once	CASSLGQGSDTQYF	TGTGCCAGCAGCCTCGGACAGGGATCAGATACGCAGTATTTT
TRBV6-6	TRBJ2-4	16	NA	NA	CASSSRGVLGKNIQYF	TGTGCCAGCAGTTCGCGGGGCGTTTTAGGCAAAAACATTCAGTACTTC
TRBV27	TRBJ2-5	15	NA	once	CASSPRLLYQETQYF	TGTGCCAGCAGCCCTAGGTTACTCTACCAAGAGACCCAGTACTTC
TRBV19	TRBJ2-3	16	TRBD2	NA	CASSMGLAGRTDTQYF	TGTGCCAGTAGTATGGGGCTAGCGGGGCGCACAGATACGCAGTATTTT
TRBV19	TRBJ2-3	16	TRBD2	NA	CASRHGEGLSTDTQYF	TGTGCCAGTAGGCACGGGGAGGGCCTTAGCACAGATACGCAGTATTTT
TRBV3-1/TRBV3-2	TRBJ1-4	13	NA	NA	CASSQDLGRKLFF	TGTGCCAGCAGCCAAGATTTGGGGAGAAAACTGTTTTTT
TRBV19	TRBJ1-2	14	TRBD1	NA	CASSRQGENYGYTF	TGTGCCAGTAGTCGACAGGGTGAGAACTATGGCTACACCTTC
TRBV19	TRBJ1-3	15	NA	NA	CASSEQGLTGNTIYF	TGTGCCAGTAGTGAACAGGGACTAACTGGAAACACCATATATTTT
TRBV6-5	TRBJ1-1	15	TRBD1	NA	CASSYGTGGVTEAFF	TGTGCCAGCAGTTACGGAACAGGGGGCGTCACTGAAGCTTTCTTT
TRBV15	TRBJ2-1	17	NA	NA	CATSSGGQWSSYNEQFF	TGTGCCACCAGCAGCGGGGGTCAGTGGAGCTCCTACAATGAGCAGTTCTTC
TRBV24-1	TRBJ1-5	12	NA	NA	CASGRGSQPQHF	TGTGCCTCCGGCAGGGGATCGCAGCCCCAGCATTTT
TRBV6-1	TRBJ2-5	14	NA	NA	CASSAAPNGETQYF	TGTGCCAGCAGTGCAGCGCCTAATGGAGAGACCCAGTACTTC
TRBV7-9	TRBJ1-1	17	NA	NA	CASSHNRNTVRGTEAFF	TGTGCCAGCAGCCATAATAGAAACACGGTCCGGGGCACTGAAGCTTTCTTT
TRBV7-3	TRBJ2-1	16	TRBD2	NA	CASSLNAGGNYNEQFF	TGTGCCAGCAGCTTAAACGCGGGGGGAAACTACAATGAGCAGTTCTTC
TRBV2	TRBJ2-1	14	TRBD2	NA	CASGGGWAYNEQFF	TGTGCCAGCGGCGGGGGTTGGGCTTACAATGAGCAGTTCTTC
TRBV6-5	TRBJ2-7	13	TRBD1	NA	CASSRTGGREQYF	TGTGCCAGCAGTCGTACAGGGGGCAGGGAGCAGTACTTC
TRBV6-1	TRBJ2-1	15	TRBD2	NA	CASSEAGGPQNEQFF	TGTGCCAGCAGTGAGGCGGGGGGGCCGCAGAATGAGCAGTTCTTC
TRBV29-1	TRBJ1-1	14	NA	few	CSVETRSMNTEAFF	TGCAGCGTTGAAACCCGGTCCATGAACACTGAAGCTTTCTTT
TRBV19	TRBJ2-5	14	NA	NA	CASSRDSGSETQYF	TGTGCCAGTAGTCGGGACTCGGGGTCGGAGACCCAGTACTTC
TRBV7-2	TRBJ2-7	15	TRBD2	NA	CASSLVSGSDFEQYF	TGTGCCAGCAGCTTAGTTAGCGGGAGCGATTTCGAGCAGTACTTC
TRBV9	TRBJ2-2	15	TRBD1	NA	CASSARQGDTGELFF	TGTGCCAGCAGCGCTAGACAGGGGGACACCGGGGAGCTGTTTTTT
TRBV5-1	TRBJ2-3	15	NA	NA	CASRAGLRFTDTQYF	TGCGCCAGCAGGGCGGGTCTTCGTTTCACAGATACGCAGTATTTT
TRBV2	TRBJ2-4	16	NA	NA	CASRTIDLGAKNIQYF	TGTGCCAGCAGGACCATCGATCTAGGAGCCAAAAACATTCAGTACTTC
TRBV5-6	TRBJ1-1	11	NA	few	CASRGITEAFF	TGTGCCAGCAGGGGCATCACTGAAGCTTTCTTT
TRBV5-1	TRBJ2-1	15	TRBD2	once	CASSQGLAGANEQFF	TGCGCCAGCAGCCAAGGACTAGCGGGGGCAAATGAGCAGTTCTTC
TRBV4-1	TRBJ1-5	17	NA	few	CASSPGSEGGTNQPQHF	TGCGCCAGCAGCCCCGGCTCAGAGGGAGGGACTAATCAGCCCCAGCATTTT
TRBV4-2	TRBJ1-2	16	TRBD1	NA	CASSQPMDREYDGYTF	TGTGCCAGCAGCCAACCGATGGACAGGGAGTACGATGGCTACACCTTC
TRBV15	TRBJ1-6	15	NA	NA	CATSRDGQPNSPLHF	TGTGCCACCAGCAGAGACGGACAGCCCAATTCACCCCTCCACTTT
TRBV30	TRBJ2-6	16	TRBD1	NA	CAWSVQGASGANVLTF	TGTGCCTGGAGTGTACAGGGGGCTTCTGGGGCCAACGTCCTGACTTTC
TRBV24-1	TRBJ1-1	17	TRBD1	few	CATSDLITGGADTEAFF	TGTGCCACCAGTGATCTGATTACAGGGGGCGCCGACACTGAAGCTTTCTTT
TRBV27	TRBJ2-7	18	TRBD1	NA	CASSLHSGTGEIVYEQYF	TGTGCCAGCAGTCTCCACTCCGGGACAGGGGAAATAGTATACGAGCAGTACTTC
TRBV27	TRBJ2-2	16	NA	NA	CASSWGAGVNTGELFF	TGTGCCAGCAGTTGGGGGGCGGGGGTCAACACCGGGGAGCTGTTTTTT
TRBV19	TRBJ2-7	14	NA	NA	CASSMSAANYEQYF	TGTGCCAGTAGTATGAGCGCGGCAAACTACGAGCAGTACTTC
TRBV2	TRBJ1-2	13	NA	once	CASSDRPNYGYTF	TGTGCCAGCAGTGACAGGCCTAACTATGGCTACACCTTC
TRBV7-9	TRBJ2-7	15	TRBD2	once	CASSPTVAGGPEQYF	TGTGCCAGCAGCCCGACCGTAGCGGGGGGGCCCGAGCAGTACTTC
TRBV28	TRBJ1-5	13	NA	NA	CASSSLHGQPQHF	TGTGCCAGCAGCTCTTTACATGGTCAGCCCCAGCATTTT
TRBV4-1	TRBJ1-1	16	TRBD1	NA	CASSPDGTGANTEAFF	TGCGCCAGCAGCCCAGACGGGACAGGAGCTAACACTGAAGCTTTCTTT
TRBV5-4	TRBJ2-1	14	NA	NA	CASSPARTYNEQFF	TGTGCCAGCAGCCCAGCCAGGACCTACAATGAGCAGTTCTTC
TRBV5-5	TRBJ2-5	15	TRBD2	NA	CASSPLAGEQETQYF	TGTGCCAGCAGCCCACTAGCGGGCGAGCAAGAGACCCAGTACTTC
TRBV19	TRBJ1-1	15	TRBD1	NA	CASISGQGASTEAFF	TGTGCCAGTATTTCGGGACAGGGGGCCTCCACTGAAGCTTTCTTT
TRBV5-1	TRBJ2-1	16	NA	NA	CASSLLTGSSYNEQFF	TGCGCCAGCAGCTTGTTGACAGGCAGCTCCTACAATGAGCAGTTCTTC
TRBV28	TRBJ2-2	15	TRBD2	NA	CASSLPSGNTGELFF	TGTGCCAGCAGCCTTCCTAGCGGAAACACCGGGGAGCTGTTTTTT
TRBV11-3	TRBJ2-7	13	NA	NA	CASSLGESYEQYF	TGTGCCAGCAGCTTAGGAGAGTCCTACGAGCAGTACTTC
TRBV10-3	TRBJ2-5	13	NA	NA	CAMGGTPYETQYF	TGTGCCATGGGGGGGACACCCTATGAGACCCAGTACTTC